This passage covers 11 T cell receptor beta chains from one sample sequenced in a study of early stage breast cancer tumors. Generated by immunoSEQ multiplex PCR, the TCRdb table keeps only in-frame clones and is missing some. The sample includes tens of thousands of clones, about nine tenths seen only once; the top ten take 5%. Sequenced material: blood. All receptors derive from a person aged 70 to 85 with breast cancer.

To note about this clone: Sequence at one end of the junction differs from germline and may be a read error. The V call is TRBV7-9, the J call TRBJ1-5, with TRBD1 as a possible D gene (6 bases). The germline V gene encodes CDR1 SEHNR and CDR2 FQNEAQ (reference sequence). CDR3 length: 16 residues. The CDR3 loop is CASSLGPQGSDQPQHF. The DNA for the CDR3 is TGTGCCAGCAGCTTAGGCCCACAGGGTAGCGATCAGCCCCAGCATTTT.

The CDR3 protein is CASSVQGAGNTIYF. CDR3 nucleotide sequence: TGTGCCAGCAGCGTACAGGGGGCTGGAAACACCATATATTTT. The V gene is TRBV7-9, the J gene TRBJ1-3, with 8 positions matching TRBD1. The CDR3 length is 14 residues. CDR1 is SEHNR, CDR2 FQNEAQ, per germline (reference sequence). Unmatched junction bases numbered 2, after V lost 5 bases and J lost 2 bases.

The rearrangement joins TRBV7-9 to TRBJ1-4; TRBD1 matches at 7 bases. Trimming took 5 bases from V and 4 from J; bases not matched to a gene: 7. The germline V gene has CDR1 SEHNR and CDR2 FQNEAQ (reference sequence). This CDR3 has 15 amino acids. The CDR3, as DNA: TGTGCCAGCAGCCCCCTGACAGGGTTTAATGAAAAACTGTTTTTT. Amino acid sequence: CASSPLTGFNEKLFF.

This chain uses TRBV14 with TRBJ1-2; D unclear. V was pared by 0 bases and J by 4 bases, with 6 bases between. CDR1 is SGHDN, CDR2 FVKESK, per germline. The length of the CDR3 is 13 residues. CDR3 sequence (DNA): TGTGCCAGCAGCCAAGATCGGGTCTATGGCTACACCTTC. This codes for CASSQDRVYGYTF.

This clone was seen only a few times. The gene calls are TRBV10-1 and TRBJ1-2; no clear D gene. The CDR3 sequence is 13 residues long. V gave up 6 bases and J gave up 4 bases, with 12 bases separating them. The germline V gene has CDR1 WNHNN and CDR2 SYGVQD (reference sequence). The CDR3 loop is CASSRSTSYGYTF. The CDR3 DNA sequence: TGCGCCAGCAGCCGCTCGACAAGCTATGGCTACACCTTC.

The chain couples TRBV6-6 to TRBJ2-7; perhaps TRBD2 as D (5 bases). CDR1 is MNHNY and CDR2 is SVGAGI in the germline V gene (reference sequence). Trimming stripped 0 bases from V and 3 bases from J, with 12 bases between. The CDR3 has 15 residues. CDR3 sequence reads: CASSYSNPAGYEQYF. CDR3 coding DNA: TGTGCCAGCAGTTACTCTAACCCCGCGGGCTACGAGCAGTACTTC.

The chain is built from TRBV30 and TRBJ2-4, with no clear D. From germline, CDR1 is GTSNPN and CDR2 SVGIG (reference sequence). Trimming left V 4 bases short and J 0 bases short, with 7 bases between. This CDR3 contains 13 residues. The CDR3 protein is CAWKSLAKNIQYF. DNA of the CDR3: TGTGCCTGGAAATCCTTAGCCAAAAACATTCAGTACTTC.

V is TRBV7-6 and J is TRBJ1-5, with D perhaps TRBD1 (5 bases). Trimming stripped 5 bases from V and 1 base from J, with 9 bases between. From germline, CDR1 is SGHVS and CDR2 FNYEAQ. This CDR3 comprises 14 residues. The CDR3 DNA sequence: TGTGCCAGCAGCCTCGGACAAAGCAATCAGCCCCAGCATTTT. Its protein is CASSLGQSNQPQHF.

The rearrangement uses TRBV11-3 and TRBJ2-1, with 12 bases aligning to TRBD2. CDR3 length: 14 amino acids. V lost 3 bases, J lost 9 bases, and 3 bases stayed unmatched. Germline loops: CDR1 SGHNT, CDR2 YENEEA. The CDR3 DNA reads as TGTGCCAGCAGCTTGACTAGCGGGAGTAGTGAGCAGTTCTTC. It encodes CASSLTSGSSEQFF.

This sequence joins TRBV19 and TRBJ1-4; 8 nucleotides line up with TRBD1. The V gene's germline CDR1 is LNHDA and CDR2 SQIVND (reference sequence). The CDR3 sequence is 16 residues long. Trimming removed 5 bases from V and 2 bases from J; junction bases left unmatched: 7. Here the CDR3 DNA reads TGTGCCAGTAGTTCCGGACAGGGTGGGACTAATGAAAAACTGTTTTTT. It is translated as CASSSGQGGTNEKLFF.

The V gene is TRBV7-3, the J gene TRBJ1-2; 10 nucleotides line up with TRBD1. Trimming cost V 5 bases and J 6 bases; bases outside gene matches: 3. The CDR3 consists of 13 residues. Germline CDR1 and CDR2: SGHTA and FQGTGA. The CDR3 nucleotides are TGTGCCAGCAGCCAGGGGACAGGGGATGGCTACACCTTC. Its protein is CASSQGTGDGYTF.